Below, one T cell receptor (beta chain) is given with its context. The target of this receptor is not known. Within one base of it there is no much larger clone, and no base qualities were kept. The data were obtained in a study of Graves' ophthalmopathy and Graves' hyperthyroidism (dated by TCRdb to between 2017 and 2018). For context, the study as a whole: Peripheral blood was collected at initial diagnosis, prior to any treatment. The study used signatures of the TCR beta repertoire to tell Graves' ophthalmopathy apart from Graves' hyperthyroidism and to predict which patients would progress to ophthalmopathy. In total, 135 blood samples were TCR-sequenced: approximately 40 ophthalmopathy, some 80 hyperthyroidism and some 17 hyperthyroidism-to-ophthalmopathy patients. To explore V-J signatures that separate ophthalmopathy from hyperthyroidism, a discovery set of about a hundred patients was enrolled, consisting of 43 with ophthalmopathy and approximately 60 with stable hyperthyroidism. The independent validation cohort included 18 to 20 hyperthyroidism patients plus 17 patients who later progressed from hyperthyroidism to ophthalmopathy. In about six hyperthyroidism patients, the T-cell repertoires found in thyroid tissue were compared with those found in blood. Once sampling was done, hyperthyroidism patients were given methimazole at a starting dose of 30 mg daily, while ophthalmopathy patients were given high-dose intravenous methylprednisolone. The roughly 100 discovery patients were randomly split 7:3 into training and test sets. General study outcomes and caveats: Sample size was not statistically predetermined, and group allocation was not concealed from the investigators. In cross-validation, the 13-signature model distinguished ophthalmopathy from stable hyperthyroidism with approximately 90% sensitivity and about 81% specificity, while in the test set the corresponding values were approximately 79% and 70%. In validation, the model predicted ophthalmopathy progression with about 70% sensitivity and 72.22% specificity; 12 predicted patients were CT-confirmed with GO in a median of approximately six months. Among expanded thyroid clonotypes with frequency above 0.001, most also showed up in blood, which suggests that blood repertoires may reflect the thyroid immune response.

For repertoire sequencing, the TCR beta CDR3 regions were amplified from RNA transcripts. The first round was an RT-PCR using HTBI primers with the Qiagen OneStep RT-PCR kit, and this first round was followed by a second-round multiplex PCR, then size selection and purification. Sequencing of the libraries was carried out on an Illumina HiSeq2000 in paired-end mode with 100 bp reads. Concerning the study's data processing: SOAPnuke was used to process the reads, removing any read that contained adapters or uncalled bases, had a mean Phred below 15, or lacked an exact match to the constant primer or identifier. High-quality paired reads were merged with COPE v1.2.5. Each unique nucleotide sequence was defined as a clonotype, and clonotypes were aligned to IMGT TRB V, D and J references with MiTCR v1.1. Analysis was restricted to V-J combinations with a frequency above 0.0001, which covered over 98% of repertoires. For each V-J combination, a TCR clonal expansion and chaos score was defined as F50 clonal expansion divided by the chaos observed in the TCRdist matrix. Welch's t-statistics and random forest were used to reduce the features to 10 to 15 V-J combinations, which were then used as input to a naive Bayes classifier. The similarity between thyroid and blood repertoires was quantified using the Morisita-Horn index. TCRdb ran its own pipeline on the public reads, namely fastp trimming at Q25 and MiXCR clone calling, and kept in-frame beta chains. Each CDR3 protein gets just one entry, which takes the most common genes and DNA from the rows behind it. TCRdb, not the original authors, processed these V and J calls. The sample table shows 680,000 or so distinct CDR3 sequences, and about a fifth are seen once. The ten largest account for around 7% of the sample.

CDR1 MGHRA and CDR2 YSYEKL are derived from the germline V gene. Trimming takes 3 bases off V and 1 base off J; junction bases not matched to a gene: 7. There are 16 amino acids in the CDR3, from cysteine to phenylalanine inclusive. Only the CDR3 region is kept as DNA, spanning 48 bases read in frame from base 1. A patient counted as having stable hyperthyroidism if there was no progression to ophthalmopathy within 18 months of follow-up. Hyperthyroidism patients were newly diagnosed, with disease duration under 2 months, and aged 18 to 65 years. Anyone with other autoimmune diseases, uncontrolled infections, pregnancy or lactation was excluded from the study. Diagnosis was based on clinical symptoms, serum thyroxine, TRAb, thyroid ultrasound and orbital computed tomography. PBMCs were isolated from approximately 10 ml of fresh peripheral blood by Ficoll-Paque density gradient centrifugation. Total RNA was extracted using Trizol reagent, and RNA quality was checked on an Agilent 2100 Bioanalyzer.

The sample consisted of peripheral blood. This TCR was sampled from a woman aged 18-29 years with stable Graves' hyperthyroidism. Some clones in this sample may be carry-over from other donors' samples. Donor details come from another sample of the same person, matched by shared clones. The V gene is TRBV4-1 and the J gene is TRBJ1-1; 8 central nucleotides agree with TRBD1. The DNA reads TGCGCCAGCAGCCACTCCGGACAGGGTTGGAACACTGAAGCTTTCTTT. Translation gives CASSHSGQGWNTEAFF.